Detailed here is one TCR beta chain. The data are from a study of blood T cell repertoires in COVID-19. Study-wide background: The origin of the acute and convalescent COVID-19 samples was the United States, Italy and Spain.

CDR1 is LGHNT, CDR2 FRNRAP, per germline. The CDR3 runs to 20 residues. Trimming pared 3 bases from V and 4 bases from J, leaving 29 bases between. As processed by the authors: Amplification from reference gene primers served as the basis for estimated nucleated cell counts. Clones were sequenced by immunoSEQ multiplex PCR, and TCRdb holds only the in-frame ones, with some missing. V and J calls and clone size are given by that table; D and trimming were obtained from the DNA. The repertoire consists of around 260,000 clones, with around 85% occurring once and the leading ten covering around 1%. The sequence was obtained from a human donor with COVID-19, enrolled during active disease. The donor label of this sample is uncertain. The material sequenced was peripheral blood. This sequence joins TRBV12-5 and TRBJ2-3; a weak D match, TRBD1 (9 bases). The CDR3 protein is CASGFSTGGTGMIEADTQYF. The CDR3 DNA sequence: TGTGCTAGTGGTTTCTCTACGGGGGGGACAGGGATGATAGAAGCAGATACGCAGTATTTT.